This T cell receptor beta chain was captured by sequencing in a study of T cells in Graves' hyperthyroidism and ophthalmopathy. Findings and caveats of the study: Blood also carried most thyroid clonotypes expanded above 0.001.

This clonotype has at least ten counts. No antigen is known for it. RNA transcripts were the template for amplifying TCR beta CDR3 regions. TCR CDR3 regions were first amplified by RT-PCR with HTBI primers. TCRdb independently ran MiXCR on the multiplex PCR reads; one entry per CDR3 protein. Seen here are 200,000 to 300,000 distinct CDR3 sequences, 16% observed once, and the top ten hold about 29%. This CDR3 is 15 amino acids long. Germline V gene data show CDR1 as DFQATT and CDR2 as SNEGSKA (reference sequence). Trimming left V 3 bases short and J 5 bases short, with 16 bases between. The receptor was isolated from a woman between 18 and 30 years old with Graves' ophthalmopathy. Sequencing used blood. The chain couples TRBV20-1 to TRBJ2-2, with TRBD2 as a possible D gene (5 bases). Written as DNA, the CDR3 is TGCAGTGCTAGGGGATCGGGATCCAGAACCGGGGAGCTGTTTTTT. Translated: CSARGSGSRTGELFF.